The T cell receptor (beta chain) under discussion was sequenced for a study of beta chain features in type 1 diabetes (dated by TCRdb to about 2018). Looking at the study overall: No differences in mean age, gender distribution, total cell number or subset yield were found between patients and healthy donors. The study compared the TCRB repertoires of sorted circulating CD4+ T cell subsets in recently diagnosed type 1 diabetes patients with those in matched healthy donors. Whereas all 30 or so donors provided naive and central memory subsets, regulatory and stem cell-like memory subsets were isolated from just 8 patients and roughly eight healthy donors. A total of 90 million to 120 million sorted cells were examined across all samples, and a strong correlation was observed between cell number per subset and RNA yield.

From each donor, a single peripheral blood sample of about 100 mL on average was drawn into heparinised tubes. Using a panel that included CD45RO, CCR7, CD25, CD127, CD95 and CD27, naive, central memory, regulatory and stem cell-like memory CD4+ T cells were sorted on a BD FACSAria II. A purity above 95% was achieved for all sorted populations. PBMCs were separated immediately by Lymphoprep density gradient centrifugation and were stained directly, without being cultured. So that batch effects would be minimized, each experiment stained and sorted samples in pairs, pairing one healthy donor with one patient. The entire isolated RNA was reverse transcribed using the High Capacity cDNA Reverse Transcription Kit, and thus expressed TCRB transcripts were sequenced. Deep immunoSEQ sequencing was applied to naive, central memory and regulatory T cell samples, giving an average of around 3.8 million total reads per sample. After sorted cells were lysed in RLT buffer, RNA was extracted with DNase-treated RNeasy Micro or Mini kits, with the choice depending on cell number. To prevent cross-contamination, each cell subset was processed individually, whereas patient and healthy donor samples were processed jointly. TCRB sequences were amplified from cDNA with the immunoSEQ multiplex PCR, producing 87-bp fragments spanning the CDR3 region. The amplicons were sequenced using the Illumina HiSeq platform. In the paper's pipeline: PCR bias was corrected computationally using synthetic template baselines, and reads within Hamming distance 2 were collapsed, with unmergeable singletons discarded. Reads were aligned to IMGT to assign V, D and J genes, CDR3 length, and insertions or deletions at six rearrangement sites. Within each subset, clonotype counts were normalized to the number of sorted cells before true diversity and Gini coefficients were calculated with the tcR R package. The overlap coefficient, calculated on TCRB nucleotide sequences, was used to measure repertoire sharing. This is the immuneACCESS table as TCRdb keeps it, with only in-frame sequences that have V and J called. A part of the clones is gone; compared with another copy, unresolved V genes explain less than half, and the rest is unexplained. V and J calls and clone size are those listed in that table; D and trimming were worked out from the DNA. This sample holds roughly 150,000 clones; less than 9.5% were observed only once. The biggest ten clones account for 0.94% of the sample.

Broader findings and caveats from the paper: Patients with type 1 diabetes made fewer insertions and deleted more nucleotides at VDJ recombination sites, implying thymic rearrangement abnormalities. HLA sub-analyses involved small numbers of individuals, so any influence of HLA type on TCRB rearrangement remained unresolved. In all four CD4+ subsets, TCRB CDR3 length was moderately but significantly shorter in type 1 diabetes patients. Because cDNA rather than genomic DNA was sequenced, highly expressing activated cells could have been over-represented, although no difference in activation and CD3 levels was found between groups. PCR might favor shorter templates, but patient and control samples were amplified and corrected together, so any skew would affect both groups equally. The naive, central memory and regulatory TCRB repertoires appeared to resemble one another more closely among patients than among healthy donors.

This clone was picked up a small number of times. It has no known antigen specificity. The input lacks base qualities; no much larger clone sits a single base away. What was sequenced was central memory CD4+ T cells from blood. This TCR came from a woman aged 40 to 50 with type 1 diabetes.

The CDR3 loop reads CAISESGTGRDTEAFF. Read as DNA, the sequence is TGTGCCATCAGTGAGTCAGGAACAGGGCGGGACACTGAAGCTTTCTTT. The receptor chain draws on TRBV10-3 and TRBJ1-1; a tentative D match to TRBD1 spans 6 bases. V drops 0 bases and J drops 3 bases, leaving 14 bases in between. The germline V gene yields ENHRY for CDR1 and SYGVKD for CDR2. From the cysteine up to the phenylalanine, the CDR3 has a length of 16 residues. Here the CDR3 DNA is all that survives: 48 bases in frame from base 1.